Each of the 20 T cell receptor beta chains below was sequenced from the same sample in a study of siplizumab effects on memory and regulatory T cells. Clones were sequenced by immunoSEQ multiplex PCR, and TCRdb holds only the in-frame ones, with some missing. In the table there are 80,000 to 130,000 clones, more than 90% of which are singletons. The sample was CD4+ T cells sorted from blood. The receptor source for this set is a human donor in good health. Some clones in this sample may be carry-over from other donors' samples.

The gene calls are TRBV7-8 and TRBJ2-7, with 7 nucleotides matching TRBD2. This CDR3 has 15 amino acids. V gave up 5 bases and J gave up 3 bases; unmatched junction bases: 10. Germline CDR1 SGHVS, CDR2 FQNEAQ. The CDR3 loop reads CASSPGGGASYEQYF. CDR3 DNA sequence: TGTGCCAGCAGCCCCGGGGGAGGGGCTAGCTACGAGCAGTACTTC.

J is TRBJ1-3 and V is TRBV11-2, with D unclear. The CDR3 runs 12 residues. The germline CDR1 and CDR2 sequences are SGHAT and FQNNGV. Trimming left V 5 bases short and J 4 bases short, with 6 bases between. The CDR3 reads CASSRGGNTIYF. In nucleotides, the CDR3 is TGTGCCAGCAGCCGAGGCGGAAACACCATATATTTT.

V usage is TRBV18 and J usage is TRBJ2-1; D may correspond to TRBD1 or TRBD2 (5 bases each). V lost 6 bases, J lost 6 bases, and 18 bases lay in between. CDR1 is KGHSH and CDR2 is LQKENI in the germline V gene. The CDR3 extends over 15 amino acids. In DNA, the CDR3 is TGTGCCAGCTCCCCCGGCGGAGGACAAGGCAATGAGCAGTTCTTC. It yields the protein CASSPGGGQGNEQFF.

The chain links TRBV5-1 to TRBJ2-1; the match to TRBD1 covers 8 bases. Losses at the gene ends were 6 bases for V and 8 bases for J; bases not matched to a gene: 7. Per the germline V gene, CDR1 is SGHRS and CDR2 is YFSETQ. The CDR3 has 13 residues. CDR3 loop: CASTLDRGDEQFF. CDR3 DNA sequence: TGCGCCAGCACCCTCGACAGGGGCGATGAGCAGTTCTTC. The variable domain in full, with the rest retrieved from reference TRBV5-1 and TRBJ2-1, is KAGVTQTPRYLIKTRGQQVTLSCSPISGHRSVSWYQQTPGQGLQFLFEYFSETQRNKGNFPGRFSGRQFSNSRSEMNVSTLELGDSALYLCASTLDRGDEQFFGPGTRLTVL.

The sample holds a few counts of this clone. The chain joins TRBV19 to TRBJ1-2, with no clear D. The CDR3 loop spans 14 amino acids. Germline V gene data show CDR1 as LNHDA and CDR2 as SQIVND (reference sequence). Trimming shortened V by 0 bases and J by 4 bases, and 9 bases separated the two germline ends. CDR3 loop: CASSIESRSYGYTF. The CDR3 region has the DNA TGTGCCAGTAGTATAGAATCCAGGAGCTATGGCTACACCTTC.

The DNA for the CDR3 is TGTGCCAGCAGCTTGACTAGCGGGGTCTACAATGAGCAGTTCTTC. Translated, it gives CASSLTSGVYNEQFF. The genes are TRBV11-3 and TRBJ2-1, with TRBD2 matching 11 bases. The CDR3 contains 15 residues. Germline V gene lookup returns CDR1 SGHNT and CDR2 YENEEA. The ends lost 3 bases at V and 3 bases at J; junction bases unmatched: 1.

This chain links TRBV19 with TRBJ1-5, with 10 bases matching TRBD1. V lost 5 bases, J lost 6 bases, and 4 bases stayed unmatched. Germline assignment: CDR1 LNHDA and CDR2 SQIVND (reference sequence). The CDR3 has 14 residues. The CDR3, as DNA: TGTGCCAGTAGTTCCGACAGGGGGCTTCAGCCCCAGCATTTT. This gives the protein CASSSDRGLQPQHF.

The J gene is TRBJ2-3, the V gene TRBV5-1, with TRBD2 matching over 8 bases. The CDR3 is 16 amino acids. The germline gives CDR1 SGHRS, CDR2 YFSETQ. V trimming: 4 bases; J trimming: 4 bases; junction bases outside the gene matches: 11. The CDR3 loop reads CASSAGNGLAPDTQYF. The DNA of the CDR3 is TGCGCCAGCAGCGCCGGGAACGGACTAGCCCCAGATACGCAGTATTTT.

The V call is TRBV27, the J call TRBJ2-3; 10 nucleotides align to TRBD2. This CDR3 spans 18 amino acids. CDR1 and CDR2 from the germline V gene are MNHEY and SMNVEV (reference sequence). V lost 0 bases, J lost 4 bases, and 10 bases stayed unmatched. The CDR3 DNA reads TGTGCCAGCAGTTTATCGGGGCTGGAGCGGGGGGGGGCAGATACGCAGTATTTT. Translated: CASSLSGLERGGADTQYF.

The chain links TRBV7-2 to TRBJ2-3; 7 positions match TRBD2. The CDR3 spans 16 residues. V lost 1 base and J lost 2; bases outside the gene matches: 6. The germline V gene has CDR1 SGHTA and CDR2 FQGNSA. The CDR3 protein is CASSLVPSGYTDTQYF. In nucleotides, the CDR3 is TGTGCCAGCAGCTTAGTGCCTAGCGGATACACAGATACGCAGTATTTT. Based on the CDR3 plus reference TRBV7-2 and TRBJ2-3, the full variable domain is GAGVSQSPSNKVTEKGKDVELRCDPISGHTALYWYRQSLGQGLEFLIYFQGNSAPDKSGLPSDRFSAERTGGSVSTLTIQRTQQEDSAVYLCASSLVPSGYTDTQYFGPGTRLTVL.

The chain is built from TRBV7-2 and TRBJ2-3; D unresolved. This CDR3 spans 13 amino acids. The ends were cut back, 4 bases at V and 3 bases at J, with 8 bases in the middle. Germline loops: CDR1 SGHTA, CDR2 FQGNSA. CDR3 loop: CASSWTRTDTQYF. The CDR3 nucleotides read TGTGCCAGCAGCTGGACGAGAACAGATACGCAGTATTTT.

V and J are TRBV7-2 and TRBJ1-2; 12 bases align to TRBD1. The CDR3 length is 15 residues. CDR1 is SGHTA, CDR2 FQGNSA, per germline. The V and J ends lost 5 bases and 3 bases, in that order; junction bases with no gene match: 4. In nucleotides, the CDR3 is TGTGCCAGCAGCCTTGGGACAGGGGGCTACTATGGCTACACCTTC. Amino acids: CASSLGTGGYYGYTF.

The chain is built from TRBV2 and TRBJ2-7, with no clear D. V was clipped by 7 bases and J by 2 bases, with 12 bases between them. Per germline, CDR1 SNHLY and CDR2 FYNNEI. The CDR3 totals 13 residues. This CDR3 reads CASKDSTAYEQYF. The CDR3 nucleotides read TGTGCCAGCAAGGATAGTACCGCCTACGAGCAGTACTTC.

The chain carries TRBV7-9 and TRBJ1-5; possible D gene TRBD1, 6 bases. The germline V and J ends were trimmed by 5 bases and 2 bases, with 10 bases remaining between them. The CDR3 has 14 residues. Germline V gene lookup returns CDR1 SEHNR and CDR2 FQNEAQ (reference sequence). CDR3 sequence: CASSQQGGNQPQHF. In DNA form, the CDR3 reads TGTGCCAGCAGCCAACAGGGCGGCAATCAGCCCCAGCATTTT.

The CDR3 sequence: CDSQAGDEQFF. The CDR3 DNA follows: TGTGATTCCCAGGCGGGGGATGAGCAGTTCTTC. V is TRBV6-9 and J is TRBJ2-1; 7 positions match TRBD2. The CDR3 length is 11 residues. The germline V gene encodes CDR1 MNHGY and CDR2 SVAAGI.

In this sample, this clone turned up once. The chain couples TRBV5-1 to TRBJ1-3; the D gene is possibly TRBD1 (6 bases). This CDR3 region has 15 residues. Deletions cut 4 bases from V and 2 bases from J, with 13 bases between. CDR1 and CDR2 (germline): SGHRS, YFSETQ. CDR3 sequence (DNA): TGCGCCAGCAGCGACGGGACACCCCCTGGAAACACCATATATTTT. Translated, it gives CASSDGTPPGNTIYF. Based on the CDR3 plus reference TRBV5-1 and TRBJ1-3, the full variable domain is KAGVTQTPRYLIKTRGQQVTLSCSPISGHRSVSWYQQTPGQGLQFLFEYFSETQRNKGNFPGRFSGRQFSNSRSEMNVSTLELGDSALYLCASSDGTPPGNTIYFGEGSWLTVV.

This chain connects TRBV14 to TRBJ2-3; 8 positions match TRBD2. Germline-derived CDR1 and CDR2 are SGHDN and FVKESK. This CDR3 comprises 16 residues. V was clipped by 4 bases and J by 1 base; unmatched bases: 7. CDR3 sequence: CASSRTLAGRTDTQYF. CDR3 coding DNA: TGTGCCAGCAGCCGCACTCTAGCGGGTCGCACAGATACGCAGTATTTT.

This sequence joins TRBV2 and TRBJ1-1; no definite D call. Between the trimmed V and J ends, which lost 3 bases and 4 bases, there was a span of 12 bases. CDR3 length: 14 amino acids. Germline lookup yields CDR1 SNHLY and CDR2 FYNNEI. This CDR3 reads CASSDKVTATEAFF. The CDR3 DNA sequence: TGTGCCAGCAGTGATAAGGTTACCGCCACTGAAGCTTTCTTT.

The CDR3 coding sequence is TGTGCCAGCAGAGATAGGGACGGACACTATGGCTACACCTTC. Amino acids: CASRDRDGHYGYTF. The V call is TRBV6-6, the J call TRBJ1-2, with D perhaps TRBD1 (5 bases). The CDR3 spans 14 residues. Germline CDR1 is MNHNY and CDR2 is SVGAGI (reference sequence). The V and J ends lost 6 bases and 3 bases respectively, with 14 bases between them.

The table lists this clone with a few counts. V and J are TRBV7-2 and TRBJ1-5, with D maybe TRBD1 (6 bases). The CDR3 sequence is 14 residues long. V was pared by 5 bases and J by 6 bases, with 14 bases between. Germline V lookup: CDR1 SGHTA, CDR2 FQGNSA. The chain's CDR3 is CASSQNRDSQPQHF. In nucleotides, the CDR3 is TGTGCCAGCAGCCAAAACAGGGATAGTCAGCCCCAGCATTTT.